This TCR beta chain was captured in a study of cytomegalovirus exposure and HLA in healthy donors (dated by TCRdb to about 2017). Concerning the study at large: An earlier analysis of several hundred of the donors reported 250 to 350 Gb of sequence data and 100 million to 130 million unique TCR beta sequences from some 180 million T cells. Among about 390 genotyped donors of the cohort, an average of around 240,000 unique TCR beta nucleotide sequences were sequenced per donor, 15% to 20% of them non-productive. In a later genetic analysis, genome-wide SNP genotypes for about 65% of the roughly 670 donors were used, and that subset was treated as a discovery cohort. Several DR-DQ haplotypes were treated as single units for association and clustering because of strong linkage in the cohort. HLA typing covered class I and class II loci at four-digit resolution. A later analysis re-analyzed previously published TCR beta repertoires from 666 donors and added high-resolution HLA genotyping to study TCR occurrence patterns. The number of typed donors differed by locus: roughly 629-630 for A, B, C, DRB1 and DQB1; 500 to 550 for DQA1; some 610 for DPA1; and about 450 for DPB1. The study combined high-throughput TCR immunosequencing, statistical association of individual TCRs with disease status, and machine learning to predict cytomegalovirus infection status. Rather than using new phenotypic data, the later analysis identified candidate immune exposures from TCR beta sequences and from how often those sequences occurred across donors. The study aimed to test whether cataloging public T cell receptors could reveal signatures of past pathogen exposure. All discovery cohort repertoires had been generated on a single sequencing platform. Using immunosequencing, the study profiled T cell repertoires from around 670 subjects and related those repertoires to cytomegalovirus serostatus. To decide whether each TCR beta V gene segment behaved as functional or pseudogenic, an earlier analysis of approximately 600 of the donors relied on high-throughput TCR beta sequencing. A separate validation cohort of approximately 120 different subjects was used in addition to the approximately 700-subject first cohort. An early release covering 550 to 700 HLA-typed donors comprised about 300 gigabases of sequencing data and roughly 86 million unique TCR sequences. Of the roughly 400 genotyped donors, approximately 83% fell in the genetic ancestry cluster associated with self-reported Caucasian donors. Donor age, sex, ethnicity and CMV serostatus were collected together with the repertoire data.

From the germline V gene, CDR1 is SGHRS and CDR2 is YFSETQ. V has 2 bases trimmed and J has 6 bases trimmed; junction bases matching no gene number 7. The CDR3 holds 15 amino acids from the cysteine to the phenylalanine. The sequence is cut down to CDR3 DNA, 45 bases in frame from base 1. Here is what the overall study found, with its caveats: A cluster of highly shared sequence variants was judged likely to be a technical artifact of the sequencing pipeline. In a later analysis, TCR association rates were found to vary across HLA loci, with the most associated TCRs seen for DRB1 alleles and the fewest for HLA-C alleles. Some IMGT-functional V segments, including TRBV6-2 and TRBV6-3, could not be told apart with the 87-base-pair reads, so those segments were excluded. This cohort had only TCR beta chains sequenced, and the lack of alpha or paired-chain data limited which features could be detected. It was suggested by the authors that the approach could potentially be generalized to other disease states and immunological phenotypes. When HLA alleles, especially DR and DQ, strongly co-occurred, TCR associations were difficult to assign to individual alleles. Because counts were too low, roughly 16 rarely observed V segments, including chromosome 9 orphons, were excluded from the earlier analysis of 587 of the donors. The presence/absence analyses assumed that sequencing depth was roughly uniform across donors, and that assumption may not be true. Most CMV-associated TCR beta chains appeared to be HLA-restricted in a later analysis, and the HLA associations seemed to be driven largely by CMV exposure. In a later genetic analysis, fewer N-insertions in productive TCRs were reported among donors in an Asian-associated ancestry cluster than the roughly 700-donor mean. An association between a missense DCLRE1C variant and V-gene and J-gene trimming of TCR beta chains was found in a later genetic analysis and replicated in an independent cohort. In the study, some 160 TCR beta chains were listed as associated with cytomegalovirus. While some public TCRs were present in many individuals, most TCR sequences turned up only very rarely across donors. A further reported finding was that TCR beta sequences accurately predicted the HLA-A and HLA-B alleles for most subjects in the first cohort. The classifier was reported to diagnose cytomegalovirus status with high specificity and sensitivity in both the original and validation cohorts. Correlated functional status among segregating V segments might reflect linkage disequilibrium, but an unknown experimental factor could not be ruled out. According to a later analysis, parvovirus B19, influenza, CMV and Epstein-Barr virus appeared linked to several top co-occurrence clusters. Compared with equally common non-associated chains, HLA-associated TCR beta chains in a later analysis were more clonally expanded and had lower generation probabilities. CMV serostatus was the only immune exposure information available for the cohort. Specific HLA alleles were associated with roughly 17,000 TCR beta sequences at a false discovery rate of 0.05 in a later analysis. Because HLA typing was unavailable for some donors at each locus, only the typed subset was used in association tests. In an earlier analysis of fewer than 750 of the donors, most TCR beta V segments were observed in productive rearrangements about 87% or about 30% of the time, broadly matching IMGT annotations. A few of the identified cytomegalovirus-associated TCR beta chains were confirmed in vitro to be specific for cytomegalovirus antigens.

In total, fewer than 750 healthy bone marrow donors made up the cohort. Cohort members were all nominally healthy when sampled, although unrecorded immune exposures were likely present. The donor tested CMV seropositive and was one of the 289 seropositive cohort members. Each donor provided a peripheral blood sample, and peripheral blood mononuclear cells were used for TCR beta sequencing. The Qiagen DNeasy Blood Extraction Kit was used to extract genomic DNA from the blood cell samples. Library construction relied on the immunoSEQ multiplex PCR assay. For the multiplex PCR, a mixture combining 60 forward primers for TCR Vbeta segments and 13 reverse primers for TCR Jbeta segments was used. A multiplex PCR assay on genomic DNA amplified the CDR3 region of rearranged TCR beta genes. On the Illumina HiSeq System, the amplified TCR beta libraries were sequenced as 87-base-pair reads. In the original analysis: In a later analysis, approximately 74 million unique TCR beta chains were counted across the approximately 640 repertoires, and around 10 million of these chains were shared by at least two donors. A nearest-neighbor algorithm error-corrected the raw reads and collapsed the reads into unique sequences, merging closely related sequences to remove PCR and sequencing errors. To assign V, D and J gene segments, CDR3 sequences were aligned to IMGT reference sequences. For a sequence to be retained, at least a six-nucleotide match to both a V gene segment and a J gene segment was required. Rearrangements were classified as productive when the CDR3 lacked stop codons and remained in frame with V and J, and all other rearrangements were classified as non-productive. Following IMGT convention, CDR3 was defined as the stretch from the second conserved V-encoded cysteine to the conserved J-encoded phenylalanine. The earlier analysis of fewer than 700 of the donors excluded sequences that lacked an unambiguous match to a single V gene segment. An earlier analysis of over 450 of the donors classified V segments as functional when productive rearrangements were above 56.7% and as segregating when the standard deviation between donors was above 5%. A statistical classification framework was built for diagnosing cytomegalovirus status from the catalog of TCR beta chain sequences. A later analysis assigned V and J genes by comparing TCR nucleotide sequences with IMGT/GENE-DB human TR gene sequences. The TCRdist pipeline was used in a later analysis to assign CDR3 sequences and most-parsimonious VDJ recombination scenarios. A later analysis defined each TCR beta chain by its CDR3 amino acid sequence plus V-gene family, and excluded reads lacking a unique V-gene family. As a way to deal with suspected cross-contamination and a sequencing artifact, a later analysis dropped hundreds of nucleotide sequences that were highly shared and had low generation probability. For each public chain, a later analysis derived a clonal expansion index from normalized ranks of inferred template counts within each repertoire. A later analysis computed generation probabilities with a VDJ recombination model fitted to out-of-frame rearrangements, and checked the results against IGoR. In a later analysis, hypergeometric tests were used to score TCR-TCR, TCR-HLA and TCR-CMV co-occurrence, with a repertoire-size bias correction applied to TCR pairs. To estimate false discovery rates, a later analysis permuted the HLA or CMV assignments 20 times. In a later analysis, co-occurring TCRs were grouped using DBSCAN, and TCRdist sequence similarity was added for clustering within HLA-allele-positive subsets. Repertoires with fewer than 30,000 or more than 120,000 public chains were left out of co-occurrence clustering, as were five repertoires with anomalous nucleotide sharing. TCRdb limited this immuneACCESS table to in-frame rearrangements with V and J called. A share of clones is missing; checked studies link under half to unresolved V genes, and the rest is unexplained. V and J calls and clone size follow that table, whereas D and trimming were derived from the DNA. The sample includes 90,000 to 120,000 clones, with roughly 82% observed a single time. The ten largest clones take up approximately 2.4% of the sample.

As to this clone: Its antigen is not yet known. No much larger clone exists at a distance of one base, and base qualities are not known.

The clonotype originates from a man aged 30-40 years in good health and CMV-seropositive. The specimen was PBMCs. The rearranged chain carries TRBV5-1 and TRBJ1-4; 7 bases in between match TRBD1. The DNA sequence reads TGCGCCAGCAGCTTTACAGGGGAGGTTTATGAAAAACTGTTTTTT. It translates to CASSFTGEVYEKLFF.